What follows are 21 T cell receptor beta chains derived from one specimen sequenced in a study of T cell responses to AZD1222 COVID-19 vaccine. Repertoires were generated with immunoSEQ multiplex PCR, while TCRdb's copy carries only in-frame clones and drops some. The sample has around 130,000 clones; around 90% are singletons. The sample here was peripheral blood, taken 28 days after the second AZD1222 dose. Every receptor here comes from an adult who received the AZD1222 COVID-19 vaccine.

The CDR3 nucleotides read TGTGCCAGCAGCCCGACAGGGCCGCTCTATAGCAATCAGCCCCAGCATTTT. Its translation: CASSPTGPLYSNQPQHF. The chain joins TRBV21-1 to TRBJ1-5; no DNA check was done on the table's D call, TRBD1. TRBV21-1 is a recognized pseudogene. The length of the CDR3 is 17 residues.

In its sample, this clone was seen a few times. In DNA form, the CDR3 reads TGTGCCAGCAGCTTAAACGGGGAAAATACGCAGTATTTT. Protein: CASSLNGENTQYF. The chain uses TRBV11-3 and TRBJ2-3; D perhaps matches TRBD2 (5 bases). Germline V gene data show CDR1 as SGHNT and CDR2 as YENEEA. CDR3 size: 13 residues. Trimming pared 2 bases from V and 7 bases from J, leaving 10 bases between. Filled out from reference TRBV11-3 and TRBJ2-3, the complete variable domain reads EAGVVQSPRYKIIEKKQPVAFWCNPISGHNTLYWYLQNLGQGPELLIRYENEEAVDDSQLPKDRFSAERLKGVDSTLKIQPAELGDSAVYLCASSLNGENTQYFGPGTRLTVL.

This sequence joins TRBV14 and TRBJ1-1; no reliable D call. The CDR3 is 14 amino acids. CDR1 is SGHDN and CDR2 is FVKESK in the germline V gene. V lost 0 bases and J lost 5, with 10 bases in between. The CDR3 sequence is CASSQEVSGTEAFF. The CDR3 DNA follows: TGTGCCAGCAGCCAAGAAGTGTCCGGAACTGAAGCTTTCTTT.

V is TRBV11-2 and J is TRBJ1-4; D might be TRBD1 (5 bases). V lost 6 bases, J lost 2 bases, and 13 bases lay in between. Germline CDR1 is SGHAT and CDR2 is FQNNGV. This CDR3 has 15 amino acids. The CDR3 nucleotides read TGTGCCAGCAGATCCAGGGTCCGGACTAATGAAAAACTGTTTTTT. This encodes CASRSRVRTNEKLFF.

In this sample, this clone turned up once. The chain uses TRBV5-4 and TRBJ1-6; 10 bases map to TRBD1. The CDR3 runs 16 residues. Germline values: CDR1 SGHNT, CDR2 YYREEE (reference sequence). Trimming cost V 4 bases and J 9 bases; bases outside gene matches: 10. CDR3 DNA: TGTGCCAGCAGCCCTCAGCGACAGGGGGCGACTTCACCCCTCCACTTT. Its translation is CASSPQRQGATSPLHF.

This chain uses TRBV7-9 with TRBJ1-2, with D possibly TRBD1 on 5 matching bases. Germline V gene sequence: CDR1 SEHNR, CDR2 FQNEAQ (reference sequence). This CDR3 is built from 13 residues. The ends were cut back, 5 bases at V and 6 bases at J, with 13 bases in the middle. The chain's CDR3 is CASSREGLDGYTF. The CDR3 DNA reads as TGTGCCAGCAGCAGGGAGGGGTTGGATGGCTACACCTTC.

The chain is built from TRBV28 and TRBJ2-1; 13 positions match TRBD2. Trimming removed 3 bases from V and 8 bases from J; junction bases left unmatched: 10. The CDR3 is 17 amino acids. The germline CDR1 and CDR2 sequences are MDHEN and SYDVKM. CDR3 DNA: TGTGCCAGCAGTTTCTTCGGACTAGCGGGAGTTGGGGATGAGCAGTTCTTC. It encodes CASSFFGLAGVGDEQFF.

The chain joins TRBV19 to TRBJ2-5; tentatively, D is TRBD2 (5 bases). Per germline, CDR1 LNHDA and CDR2 SQIVND (reference sequence). V was cut by 6 bases and J by 4 bases, with 12 bases left in between. The CDR3 runs to 13 residues. CDR3 sequence (DNA): TGTGCCAGTAGGGGAGTGGGTAGAGAGACCCAGTACTTC. Translated: CASRGVGRETQYF. Full variable domain (remainder filled in from reference TRBV19 and TRBJ2-5): DGGITQSPKYLFRKEGQNVTLSCEQNLNHDAMYWYRQDPGQGLRLIYYSQIVNDFQKGDIAEGYSVSREKKESFPLTVTSAQKNPTAFYLCASRGVGRETQYFGPGTRLLVL.

The rearrangement joins TRBV7-9 to TRBJ2-1, with 11 bases fitting TRBD2. V shed 7 bases and J 3 bases; nucleotides not matched to a gene: 5. Per germline, CDR1 SEHNR and CDR2 FQNEAQ (reference sequence). This CDR3 has 15 residues. The CDR3 here is CASTLGTSGYNEQFF. Here the CDR3 DNA reads TGTGCCAGCACGCTCGGGACTAGCGGCTACAATGAGCAGTTCTTC.

This clone was detected only once. The genes are TRBV19 and TRBJ1-1; unclear D gene. CDR1 is LNHDA and CDR2 is SQIVND in the germline V gene (reference sequence). V was trimmed by 2 bases and J by 1 base, leaving 8 bases between them. This CDR3 region has 14 residues. The CDR3 protein is CASSILTANTEAFF. The CDR3 coding sequence is TGTGCCAGTAGTATATTGACGGCGAACACTGAAGCTTTCTTT. Full variable domain (remainder filled in from reference TRBV19 and TRBJ1-1): DGGITQSPKYLFRKEGQNVTLSCEQNLNHDAMYWYRQDPGQGLRLIYYSQIVNDFQKGDIAEGYSVSREKKESFPLTVTSAQKNPTAFYLCASSILTANTEAFFGQGTRLTVV.

This chain links TRBV2 with TRBJ2-7; maybe TRBD1 (5 bases). V shed 1 base and J shed 3 bases, with 13 bases lying between them. Germline V gene data show CDR1 as SNHLY and CDR2 as FYNNEI. The CDR3 runs 15 residues. Here the CDR3 reads CASSEGMAGYYEQYF. CDR3 DNA sequence: TGTGCCAGCAGTGAAGGTATGGCAGGGTACTACGAGCAGTACTTC.

This chain connects TRBV27 to TRBJ1-1; possible D gene TRBD1, 6 bases. Per germline, CDR1 MNHEY and CDR2 SMNVEV (reference sequence). This CDR3 region has 13 residues. With 2 bases removed from V and 4 bases from J, the gap between germline ends came to 8 bases. CDR3 nucleotides: TGTGCCAGCAGTTTAGAGGGGGGCACTGAAGCTTTCTTT. Its translation: CASSLEGGTEAFF.

The chain is built from TRBV6-6 and TRBJ1-1; a possible D gene is TRBD1 (6 bases). Germline CDR1 and CDR2: MNHNY and SVGAGI (reference sequence). V was clipped by 4 bases and J by 1 base, with 7 bases between them. The CDR3 contains 13 residues. The CDR3 coding sequence is TGTGCCAGCAGTTCGGGACAGAACACTGAAGCTTTCTTT. It codes for CASSSGQNTEAFF.

This clone appeared a single time. V gene TRBV5-5 combines with J gene TRBJ2-5; D ambiguous. V gave up 1 base and J gave up 4 bases, with 8 bases separating them. Germline loops: CDR1 SGHKS, CDR2 YYEKEE (reference sequence). This CDR3 comprises 13 residues. CDR3 loop: CASSLPSPETQYF. The CDR3 DNA sequence: TGTGCCAGCAGCTTGCCCAGTCCAGAGACCCAGTACTTC.

V and J are TRBV2 and TRBJ2-2; a weak D match, TRBD2 (6 bases). Germline-derived CDR1 and CDR2 are SNHLY and FYNNEI. The CDR3 contains 12 residues. Trimming shortened V by 2 bases and J by 10 bases, and 8 bases separated the two germline ends. The CDR3 sequence is CASSERGKELFF. DNA of the CDR3: TGTGCCAGCAGTGAACGGGGGAAGGAGCTGTTTTTT. Full variable domain (rest looked up from reference TRBV2 and TRBJ2-2): EPEVTQTPSHQVTQMGQEVILRCVPISNHLYFYWYRQILGQKVEFLVSFYNNEISEKSEIFDDQFSVERPDGSNFTLKIRSTKLEDSAMYFCASSERGKELFFGEGSRLTVL.

The rearrangement uses TRBV27 and TRBJ2-7; 8 positions match TRBD1. The V gene's germline CDR1 is MNHEY and CDR2 SMNVEV (reference sequence). The CDR3 is 16 residues long. V lost 0 bases to trimming and J lost 3 bases; unmatched junction nucleotides: 7. The CDR3 nucleotides are TGTGCCAGCAGTTTATCGGGGACAGGCCCACACTACGAGCAGTACTTC. The encoded protein is CASSLSGTGPHYEQYF.

The chain is built from TRBV2 and TRBJ1-4; 7 bases are shared with TRBD1. V was clipped by 5 bases and J by 5 bases; unmatched bases: 8. Germline values: CDR1 SNHLY, CDR2 FYNNEI. The CDR3 is 15 amino acids. CDR3 DNA sequence: TGTGCCAGCAGTTTTATAACAGGGGCAAATGAAAAACTGTTTTTT. It is translated as CASSFITGANEKLFF.

V and J are TRBV11-2 and TRBJ2-7; D might be TRBD1 (6 bases). CDR3 length equals 14 residues. Germline V CDR1 and CDR2: SGHAT, FQNNGV. Trimming took 4 bases from V and 1 from J, leaving 11 bases between them. This CDR3 is CASSSHQGSYEQYF. The CDR3 region has the DNA TGTGCCAGCAGCTCCCACCAGGGGTCCTACGAGCAGTACTTC.

This chain joins TRBV20-1 and TRBJ2-5; D is unresolved. The CDR3 has 10 residues. Trimming pared 4 bases from V and 4 bases from J, leaving 4 bases between. Germline CDR1 reads DFQATT; CDR2 reads SNEGSKA (reference sequence). The chain's CDR3 is CSAILETQYF. In DNA, the CDR3 is TGCAGTGCTATCTTAGAGACCCAGTACTTC.

J is TRBJ1-1 and V is TRBV6-5; 9 bases are shared with TRBD1. V lost 6 bases, J lost 1 base, and 6 bases stayed unmatched. CDR1 is MNHEY, CDR2 SVGAGI, per germline. This CDR3 region has 15 residues. The CDR3 DNA reads as TGTGCCAGCAGACCGGGACAGGGAAAGAACACTGAAGCTTTCTTT. Amino acid sequence: CASRPGQGKNTEAFF.

The chain employs TRBV9 and TRBJ2-3; D is uncertain. Germline V gene lookup returns CDR1 SGDLS and CDR2 YYNGEE. V was shortened by 0 bases and J by 0 bases, with 2 bases between the two germline ends. The CDR3 has 13 amino acids. CDR3 DNA: TGTGCCAGCAGCGTAGGTAGCACAGATACGCAGTATTTT. Its translation is CASSVGSTDTQYF.